Following are 8 T cell receptor beta chains from one sample sequenced in a study of graft-versus-host responses after intestinal transplantation. These receptors have no known antigen. TCRdb keeps only in-frame clones here, not all; method: immunoSEQ multiplex PCR. The sample contains 65,000 to 100,000 clones, 85% to 95% of which appear only once. The source was unstimulated CD8+ T cells sorted from spleen or lymph node cells, collected before transplant. The receptor source for this set is a human donor who was the organ donor for an intestinal transplant.

V usage is TRBV5-5 and J usage is TRBJ2-1; 13 nucleotides agree with TRBD2. CDR1 is SGHKS, CDR2 YYEKEE, per germline (reference sequence). This CDR3 has 18 amino acids. Germline trimming cut 1 base from V and 1 base from J; bases unmatched to any gene: 5. The CDR3 bases are TGTGCCAGCAGCTTGTCACTAGCGGGGGGGCCTTCCTACAATGAGCAGTTCTTC. Translated: CASSLSLAGGPSYNEQFF.

The chain links TRBV27 to TRBJ2-2, with 8 bases matching TRBD2. The CDR3 totals 15 residues. Germline V gene sequence: CDR1 MNHEY, CDR2 SMNVEV (reference sequence). V gave up 4 bases and J gave up 6 bases; unmatched junction bases: 7. CDR3 sequence: CASSSPGGGPGELFF. CDR3 DNA sequence: TGTGCCAGCAGTTCCCCCGGGGGGGGGCCCGGGGAGCTGTTTTTT.

This clone was recorded only once. This sequence joins TRBV2 and TRBJ2-7; TRBD2 aligns across 7 bases. The V segment lost 3 bases and the J segment 1 base; nucleotides outside the gene matches: 9. The length of the CDR3 is 16 residues. The germline gives CDR1 SNHLY, CDR2 FYNNEI. The CDR3 protein is CASSDSPTSESYEQYF. The CDR3 bases are TGTGCCAGCAGTGATTCCCCCACTAGCGAGTCCTACGAGCAGTACTTC.

This chain uses TRBV4-1 with TRBJ2-1; D is ambiguous. CDR3 length: 15 amino acids. Germline V gene lookup returns CDR1 MGHRA and CDR2 YSYEKL. The V end was cut by 5 bases, the J end by 0 bases, with 11 bases between. The CDR3 spells CASSYSYSSYNEQFF. The CDR3 nucleotides read TGCGCCAGCAGCTATAGCTATAGCTCCTACAATGAGCAGTTCTTC.

This clone has more than one count but fewer than ten. V and J are TRBV2 and TRBJ1-3, with TRBD1 matching over 7 bases. This CDR3 comprises 14 residues. CDR1 SNHLY and CDR2 FYNNEI come from the germline V gene. Trimming at V came to 7 bases and at J to 0 bases, leaving 3 bases not matched to a gene. CDR3 DNA sequence: TGTGCCAGCATAGGGGGCAACTCTGGAAACACCATATATTTT. It specifies CASIGGNSGNTIYF.

The J gene is TRBJ1-3, the V gene TRBV4-1; possibly TRBD1 for D (5 bases). V was shortened by 1 base and J by 2 bases, with 9 bases between the two germline ends. Germline V gene data show CDR1 as MGHRA and CDR2 as YSYEKL. This CDR3 contains 15 residues. CDR3 loop: CASSQVKGTGNTIYF. The CDR3 coding sequence is TGCGCCAGCAGCCAAGTCAAGGGGACTGGAAACACCATATATTTT.

The CDR3 nucleotides read TGCGCCAGCAGCCAAGACCGTAATGAGCAGTTCTTC. Protein: CASSQDRNEQFF. The V call is TRBV4-1, the J call TRBJ2-1; no clear D. The CDR3 spans 12 residues. The ends were cut back, 0 bases at V and 7 bases at J, with 4 bases in the middle. Germline values: CDR1 MGHRA, CDR2 YSYEKL.

The rearrangement uses TRBV5-1 and TRBJ1-2; 7 bases map to TRBD1. V trimming: 4 bases; J trimming: 1 base; junction bases outside the gene matches: 7. The CDR3 extends over 15 amino acids. Germline CDR1 and CDR2: SGHRS and YFSETQ. CDR3 DNA: TGCGCCAGCAGCCCATGGGACAGCCTTAACTATGGCTACACCTTC. As protein: CASSPWDSLNYGYTF.